The 5 T cell receptor beta chains reported below all come from one sample, sequenced in a study of blood T cell repertoires in COVID-19. The repertoire was sequenced with immunoSEQ multiplex PCR; TCRdb's copy has only in-frame clones and lacks some. The sample yields under 170,000 clones, roughly 82% seen once. The sequencing input was peripheral blood. Receptors were obtained from a man in his 70s with acute or convalescent COVID-19.

The V gene is TRBV5-1, the J gene TRBJ1-1, with 7 bases that match TRBD1. The germline V gene has CDR1 SGHRS and CDR2 YFSETQ. The CDR3 loop spans 16 amino acids. Germline trimming cut 0 bases from V and 5 bases from J; bases unmatched to any gene: 10. The DNA for the CDR3 is TGCGCCAGCAGCTTGGATACAGGGGTAGGAGGGACTGAAGCTTTCTTT. This gives the protein CASSLDTGVGGTEAFF. Drawing the rest from reference TRBV5-1 and TRBJ1-1, the complete variable domain is KAGVTQTPRYLIKTRGQQVTLSCSPISGHRSVSWYQQTPGQGLQFLFEYFSETQRNKGNFPGRFSGRQFSNSRSEMNVSTLELGDSALYLCASSLDTGVGGTEAFFGQGTRLTVV.

CDR3 residues: CASSIQQGVEETQYF. The CDR3 bases are TGTGCCAGCAGCATCCAACAGGGGGTGGAAGAGACCCAGTACTTC. The gene calls are TRBV7-9 and TRBJ2-5, with 8 bases matching TRBD1. CDR1 SEHNR and CDR2 FQNEAQ come from the germline V gene (reference sequence). The CDR3 is 15 amino acids. V shed 5 bases and J 3 bases; nucleotides not matched to a gene: 8.

This clone has only one observation. The chain joins TRBV7-3 to TRBJ2-5; D might be TRBD1 (5 bases). V lost 11 bases and J lost 5, with 12 bases in between. The CDR3 spans 11 residues. Germline CDR1 is SGHTA and CDR2 is FQGTGA. The CDR3 sequence: CAWQGRETQYF. The CDR3 region has the DNA TGTGCCTGGCAGGGTCGGGAGACCCAGTACTTC.

The rearrangement joins TRBV6-5 to TRBJ2-2; 7 nucleotides align to TRBD1. The CDR3 contains 15 residues. In germline, CDR1 is MNHEY, CDR2 SVGAGI. V shed 6 bases, J shed 0 bases, and the junction held 4 bases outside the gene matches. In DNA, the CDR3 is TGTGCCAGCAGACTCGGGACAGCGAACACCGGGGAGCTGTTTTTT. Translating it yields CASRLGTANTGELFF.

The J gene is TRBJ2-3, the V gene TRBV18, with 14 positions matching TRBD2. Per the germline V gene, CDR1 is KGHSH and CDR2 is LQKENI. Trimming removed 3 bases from V and 3 bases from J; junction bases left unmatched: 8. This CDR3 has 18 amino acids. The CDR3 region is CASSPGLAGVMGTDTQYF. The CDR3 nucleotides are TGTGCCAGCTCACCGGGACTAGCGGGAGTTATGGGTACAGATACGCAGTATTTT. The whole variable domain, filled in from reference TRBV18 and TRBJ2-3, reads NAGVMQNPRHLVRRRGQEARLRCSPMKGHSHVYWYRQLPEEGLKFMVYLQKENIIDESGMPKERFSAEFPKEGPSILRIQQVVRGDSAAYFCASSPGLAGVMGTDTQYFGPGTRLTVL.